This TCR beta chain was obtained from a study of shared T cell receptors in the human thymus. The CDR3 consists of 14 residues. Trimming cost V 7 bases and J 0 bases, with 13 bases left between them. CDR1 is GTSNPN, CDR2 SVGIG, per germline (reference sequence). Profiling relied on immunoSEQ multiplex PCR, and the TCRdb table lists in-frame clones only, not all of them. The sample comprises about 500,000 clones, about 84% of which are singletons, and around 0.012% rests with the top ten. In this sample, this clone turned up a few times. These data were also filed under a second study, of human thymus T cells.

The source is a boy less than two years old with a congenital heart defect. V and J are TRBV30 and TRBJ1-3, with a weak D call TRBD1 (5 bases). The sample was thymocytes. The CDR3 sequence: CASRDGSSGNTIYF. The CDR3 nucleotides read TGTGCCTCCCGGGACGGGAGCTCTGGAAACACCATATATTTT.